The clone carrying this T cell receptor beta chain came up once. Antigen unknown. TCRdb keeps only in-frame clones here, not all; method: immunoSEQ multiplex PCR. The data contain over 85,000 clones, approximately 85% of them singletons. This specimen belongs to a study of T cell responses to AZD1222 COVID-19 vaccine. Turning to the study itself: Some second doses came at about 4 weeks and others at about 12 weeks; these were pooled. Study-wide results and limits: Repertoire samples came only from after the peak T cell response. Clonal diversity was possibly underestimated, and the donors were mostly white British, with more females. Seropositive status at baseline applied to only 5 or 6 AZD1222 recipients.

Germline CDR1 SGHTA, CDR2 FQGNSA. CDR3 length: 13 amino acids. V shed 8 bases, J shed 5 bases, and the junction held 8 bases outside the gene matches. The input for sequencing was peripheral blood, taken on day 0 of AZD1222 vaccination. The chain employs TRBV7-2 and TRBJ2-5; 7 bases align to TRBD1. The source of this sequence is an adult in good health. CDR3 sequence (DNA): TGTGCCAGCGCACAGGGGAATCGCGAGACCCAGTACTTC. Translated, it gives CASAQGNRETQYF.